The next 14 T cell receptor beta chains were all read from a single sample in a study of cytomegalovirus exposure and HLA in healthy donors. Primers for the PCR totalled 60 Vbeta and 13 Jbeta. Data came from immunoSEQ multiplex PCR; TCRdb stores just in-frame clones and leaves some out. The table lists about 130,000 clones, 79% of them singletons. Sequenced sample: PBMCs. The receptors shown here come from a man younger than 30 in good health and CMV-seronegative.

As for this clone: This sample includes further DNA sequences coding for the same CDR3. Written as DNA, the CDR3 is TGTGCCAGCAGTTTCCACCGGGACAGTTACAATGAGCAGTTCTTC. This gives the protein CASSFHRDSYNEQFF. This chain links TRBV7-3 with TRBJ2-1; the match to TRBD1 covers 7 bases. Losses at the gene ends were 6 bases for V and 4 bases for J; bases not matched to a gene: 9. The CDR3 has 15 amino acids. CDR1 and CDR2 from the germline V gene are SGHTA and FQGTGA.

V gene TRBV23-1 combines with J gene TRBJ2-7; a weak D match, TRBD1 (6 bases). TRBV23-1 is assigned to the ORF class and has an uncertain function. This CDR3 region has 15 residues. Trimming removed 4 bases at V and 0 bases at J, with 13 bases between. Written as DNA, the CDR3 is TGCGCCAGCAGTCGGGGGCAGGGGCTCTCCTACGAGCAGTACTTC. Its protein product is CASSRGQGLSYEQYF.

This clone appeared a single time. The J gene is TRBJ2-5, the V gene TRBV19; 8 bases line up with TRBD1. The V gene's germline CDR1 is LNHDA and CDR2 SQIVND (reference sequence). The junction had 5 bases not matched to a gene; V was cut back by 7 bases and J by 1 base. CDR3 length equals 14 residues. In nucleotides, the CDR3 is TGTGCCAGTACCCAGGACAGGGCCCAAGAGACCCAGTACTTC. Amino acid sequence: CASTQDRAQETQYF.

This clone is a singleton in its sample. This chain connects TRBV11-1 to TRBJ2-5; D is perhaps TRBD2 (5 bases). The ends were cut back, 2 bases at V and 7 bases at J, with 14 bases in the middle. The CDR3 runs to 14 residues. The germline V gene has CDR1 SGHAT and CDR2 FQDESV (reference sequence). CDR3 in DNA: TGTGCCAGCAGCTTAACGGCTCCTCGGGGGACCCAGTACTTC. Translation gives CASSLTAPRGTQYF.

This chain joins TRBV7-9 and TRBJ2-5; D ambiguous. The J call may be mistaken, given a closer DNA end match to TRBJ2-7. The CDR3 spans 12 residues. The germline V gene encodes CDR1 SEHNR and CDR2 FQNEAQ (reference sequence). This chain's CDR3 is CASSLRDYEQYF. In nucleotides, the CDR3 is TGTGCCAGCAGCTTGCGTGACTACGAGCAGTACTTC.

The chain is built from TRBV19 and TRBJ2-7; 8 nucleotides match TRBD2. Germline V gene data show CDR1 as LNHDA and CDR2 as SQIVND (reference sequence). This CDR3 has 12 residues. With V trimmed by 7 bases and J by 3 bases, 2 bases remained unmatched. The CDR3 nucleotides read TGTGCCAGTAAAAGCGGGAGCTACGAGCAGTACTTC. Translating gives CASKSGSYEQYF.

In its sample, this clone was seen once. V and J are TRBV9 and TRBJ2-1; 7 positions match TRBD2. The CDR3 totals 15 residues. With V trimmed by 4 bases and J by 1 base, 5 bases remained unmatched. From germline, CDR1 is SGDLS and CDR2 YYNGEE. The CDR3 loop reads CASSPRLASYNEQFF. In DNA form, the CDR3 reads TGTGCCAGCAGCCCCAGACTAGCATCCTACAATGAGCAGTTCTTC.

Written as DNA, the CDR3 is TGTGCCTGGAGGGGGACTGGATACTACGAGCAGTACTTC. This encodes CAWRGTGYYEQYF. The chain links TRBV30 to TRBJ2-7; perhaps TRBD2 as D (6 bases). V lost 3 bases, J lost 3 bases, and 12 bases lay in between. Germline CDR1 GTSNPN, CDR2 SVGIG (reference sequence). This CDR3 region has 13 residues.

This sequence joins TRBV6-6 and TRBJ1-1; D is ambiguous. V was pared by 2 bases and J by 0 bases, with 7 bases between. The CDR3 runs 14 residues. Germline values: CDR1 MNHNY, CDR2 SVGAGI (reference sequence). The CDR3 loop reads CASSYGEVNTEAFF. The CDR3 nucleotides are TGTGCCAGCAGTTACGGTGAGGTGAACACTGAAGCTTTCTTT.

This sequence joins TRBV5-6 and TRBJ1-5, with TRBD1 matching over 7 bases. Germline V gene lookup returns CDR1 SGHDT and CDR2 YYEEEE. This CDR3 has 16 residues. Trimming took 3 bases from V and 4 from J; bases not matched to a gene: 10. The CDR3 region is CASSSGGHRSNQPQHF. The CDR3 region has the DNA TGTGCCAGCAGCTCAGGGGGGCATCGCTCAAATCAGCCCCAGCATTTT.

In its sample, this clone was seen once. The chain uses TRBV27 and TRBJ2-1, with D possibly being TRBD2 (6 bases). Germline CDR1 is MNHEY and CDR2 is SMNVEV (reference sequence). Trimming took off 6 bases at V and 9 bases at J, with 15 bases between the two ends. This CDR3 has 13 amino acids. The CDR3 nucleotides are TGTGCCAGCAGCTCGACTAGTTCCAGTGAGCAGTTCTTC. Its protein is CASSSTSSSEQFF.

The chain employs TRBV10-2 and TRBJ2-2; 11 bases are shared with TRBD2. Germline CDR1 and CDR2: WSHSY and SAAADI. V shed 6 bases and J 3 bases; nucleotides not matched to a gene: 6. The CDR3 runs 16 residues. The CDR3 coding sequence is TGCGCCAGCAGGGTAGCGGGAGGGGGCCACACCGGGGAGCTGTTTTTT. It codes for CASRVAGGGHTGELFF.

V gene TRBV29-1 combines with J gene TRBJ2-7; D gene ambiguous. Germline lookup yields CDR1 SQVTM and CDR2 ANQGSEA. This CDR3 comprises 12 residues. Trimming removed 2 bases from V and 5 bases from J, with 10 bases in between. The CDR3: CSVEKQNHEQYF. DNA for the CDR3: TGCAGCGTTGAAAAACAGAACCACGAGCAGTACTTC.

The V and J genes are TRBV20-1 and TRBJ2-1, with 7 bases that match TRBD2. V was clipped by 5 bases and J by 10 bases; unmatched bases: 5. From germline, CDR1 is DFQATT and CDR2 SNEGSKA (reference sequence). This CDR3 has 11 amino acids. The CDR3 DNA reads TGCAGTGCTCGAAAGCGGGACGAGCAGTTCTTC. Its translation is CSARKRDEQFF.